This note documents a single T cell receptor beta chain sequence. The data derive from a study of PD-L1 blockade in urothelial cancer. V lost 4 bases and J 9 bases, leaving 9 bases between the germline ends. Germline CDR1 reads DFQATT; CDR2 reads SNEGSKA (reference sequence). The CDR3 runs to 10 residues. Some clones are missing from TCRdb's copy, which holds only in-frame ones; the method was immunoSEQ multiplex PCR. The profile shows about 81,000 clones, over 90% of them singletons. The receptor's source is a man aged 55-75 years with urothelial cancer. Sequenced material: PBMCs, taken around atezolizumab (anti-PD-L1) treatment. This sequence joins TRBV20-1 and TRBJ2-5, with D perhaps TRBD2 (5 bases). The CDR3 nucleotides read TGCAGTGCTACTGGGCGGGCCCAGTACTTC. Its protein is CSATGRAQYF.